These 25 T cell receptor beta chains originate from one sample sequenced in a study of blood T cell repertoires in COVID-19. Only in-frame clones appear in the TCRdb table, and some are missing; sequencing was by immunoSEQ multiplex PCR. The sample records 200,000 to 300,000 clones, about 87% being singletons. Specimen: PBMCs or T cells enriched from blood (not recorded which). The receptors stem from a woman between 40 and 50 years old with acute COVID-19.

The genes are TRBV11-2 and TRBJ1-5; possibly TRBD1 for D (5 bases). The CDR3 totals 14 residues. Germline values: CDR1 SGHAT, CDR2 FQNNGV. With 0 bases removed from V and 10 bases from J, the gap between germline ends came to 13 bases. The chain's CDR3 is CASSLDGGISPQHF. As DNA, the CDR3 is TGTGCCAGCAGCTTAGATGGGGGGATCAGCCCCCAGCATTTT.

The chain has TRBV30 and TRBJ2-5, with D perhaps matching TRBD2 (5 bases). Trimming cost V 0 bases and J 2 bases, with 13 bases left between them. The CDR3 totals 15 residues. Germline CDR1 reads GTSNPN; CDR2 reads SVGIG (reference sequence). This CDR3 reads CAWSVALEFQETQYF. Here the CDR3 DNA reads TGTGCCTGGAGTGTCGCACTAGAGTTTCAAGAGACCCAGTACTTC.

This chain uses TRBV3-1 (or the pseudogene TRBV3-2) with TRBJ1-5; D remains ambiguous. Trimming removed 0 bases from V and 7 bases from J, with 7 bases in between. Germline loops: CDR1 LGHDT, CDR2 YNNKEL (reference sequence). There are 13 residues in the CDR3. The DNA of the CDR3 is TGTGCCAGCAGCCAAGATGAGGGACAGCCCCAGCATTTT. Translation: CASSQDEGQPQHF.

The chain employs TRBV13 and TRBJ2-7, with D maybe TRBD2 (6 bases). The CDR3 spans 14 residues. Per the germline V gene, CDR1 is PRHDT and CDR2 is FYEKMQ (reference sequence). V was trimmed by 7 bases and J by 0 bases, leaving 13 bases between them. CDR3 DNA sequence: TGTGCCAGCACCCGGAGGGCCGTCTCCTACGAGCAGTACGTC. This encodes CASTRRAVSYEQYV.

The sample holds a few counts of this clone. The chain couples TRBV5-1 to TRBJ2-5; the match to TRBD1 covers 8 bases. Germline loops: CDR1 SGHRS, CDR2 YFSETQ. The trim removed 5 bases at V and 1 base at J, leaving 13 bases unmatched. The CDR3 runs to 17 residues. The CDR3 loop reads CASRRGPQGAGQETQYF. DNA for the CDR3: TGCGCCAGCAGGCGCGGACCTCAGGGGGCGGGCCAAGAGACCCAGTACTTC.

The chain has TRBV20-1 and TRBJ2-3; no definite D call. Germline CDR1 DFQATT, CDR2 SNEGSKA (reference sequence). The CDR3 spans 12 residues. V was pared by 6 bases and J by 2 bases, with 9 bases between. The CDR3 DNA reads TGCAGTGCCAGTCCCCACACAGATACGCAGTATTTT. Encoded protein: CSASPHTDTQYF.

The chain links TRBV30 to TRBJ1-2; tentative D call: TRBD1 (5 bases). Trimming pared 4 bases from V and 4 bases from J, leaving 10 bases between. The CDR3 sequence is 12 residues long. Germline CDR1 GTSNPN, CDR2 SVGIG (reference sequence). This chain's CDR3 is CAWTAGPYGYTF. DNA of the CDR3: TGTGCCTGGACCGCGGGGCCCTATGGCTACACCTTC.

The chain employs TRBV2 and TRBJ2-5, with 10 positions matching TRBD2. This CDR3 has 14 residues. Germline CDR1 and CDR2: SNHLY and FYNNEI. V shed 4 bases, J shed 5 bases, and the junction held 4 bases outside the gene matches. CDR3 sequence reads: CASSALAGWETQYF. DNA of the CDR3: TGTGCCAGCAGTGCACTAGCGGGGTGGGAGACCCAGTACTTC.

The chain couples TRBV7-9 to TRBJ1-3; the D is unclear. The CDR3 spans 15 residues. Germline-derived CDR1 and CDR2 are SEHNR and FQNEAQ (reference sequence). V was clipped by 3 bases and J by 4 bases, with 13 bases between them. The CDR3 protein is CASSLPGATGNTIYF. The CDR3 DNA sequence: TGTGCCAGCAGCTTGCCGGGAGCGACGGGAAACACCATATATTTT.

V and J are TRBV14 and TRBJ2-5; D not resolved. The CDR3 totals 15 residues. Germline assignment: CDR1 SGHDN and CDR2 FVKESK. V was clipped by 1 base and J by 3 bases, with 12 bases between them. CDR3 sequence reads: CASSQGQYTKETQYF. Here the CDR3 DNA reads TGTGCCAGCAGCCAAGGGCAGTATACCAAAGAGACCCAGTACTTC. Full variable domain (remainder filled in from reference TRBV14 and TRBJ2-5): EAGVTQFPSHSVIEKGQTVTLRCDPISGHDNLYWYRRVMGKEIKFLLHFVKESKQDESGMPNNRFLAERTGGTYSTLKVQPAELEDSGVYFCASSQGQYTKETQYFGPGTRLLVL.

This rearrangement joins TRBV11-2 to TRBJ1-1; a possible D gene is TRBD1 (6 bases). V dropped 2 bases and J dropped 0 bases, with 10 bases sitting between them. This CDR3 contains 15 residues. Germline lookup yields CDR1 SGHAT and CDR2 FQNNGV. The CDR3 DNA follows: TGTGCCAGCAGCTTAAACAGGGACCTGAACACTGAAGCTTTCTTT. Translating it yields CASSLNRDLNTEAFF.

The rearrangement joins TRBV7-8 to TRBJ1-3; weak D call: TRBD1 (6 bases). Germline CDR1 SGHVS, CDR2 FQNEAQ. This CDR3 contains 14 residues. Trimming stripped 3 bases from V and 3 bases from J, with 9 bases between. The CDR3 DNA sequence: TGTGCCAGCAGCTTCGCGGACAGTGGAAACACCATATATTTT. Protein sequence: CASSFADSGNTIYF.

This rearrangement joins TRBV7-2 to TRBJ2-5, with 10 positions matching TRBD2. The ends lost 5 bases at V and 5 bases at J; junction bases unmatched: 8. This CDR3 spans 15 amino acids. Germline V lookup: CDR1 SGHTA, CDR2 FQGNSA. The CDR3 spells CASSISGGTRETQYF. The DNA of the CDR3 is TGTGCCAGCAGCATTAGCGGGGGGACCCGCGAGACCCAGTACTTC.

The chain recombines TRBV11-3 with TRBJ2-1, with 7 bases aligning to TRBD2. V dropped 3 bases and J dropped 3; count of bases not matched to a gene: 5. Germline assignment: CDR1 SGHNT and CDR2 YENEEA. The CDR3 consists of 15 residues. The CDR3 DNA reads TGTGCCAGCAGCTTGAACAGCGGGAACTACAATGAGCAGTTCTTC. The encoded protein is CASSLNSGNYNEQFF.

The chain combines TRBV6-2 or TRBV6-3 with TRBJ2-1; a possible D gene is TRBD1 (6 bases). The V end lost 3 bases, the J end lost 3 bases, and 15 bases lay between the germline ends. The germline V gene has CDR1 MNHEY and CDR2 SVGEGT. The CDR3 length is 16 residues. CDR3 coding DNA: TGTGCCAGCAGTTATATACAGGGTGCCGGCTACAATGAGCAGTTCTTC. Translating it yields CASSYIQGAGYNEQFF.

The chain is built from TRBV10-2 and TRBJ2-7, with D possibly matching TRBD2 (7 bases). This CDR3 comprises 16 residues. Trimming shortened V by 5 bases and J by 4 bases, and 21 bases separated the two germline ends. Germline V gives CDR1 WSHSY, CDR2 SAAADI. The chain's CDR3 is CASSKREGGLSYEQYV. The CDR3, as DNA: TGCGCCAGCAGTAAGAGGGAGGGGGGTCTTTCGTACGAGCAGTACGTC.

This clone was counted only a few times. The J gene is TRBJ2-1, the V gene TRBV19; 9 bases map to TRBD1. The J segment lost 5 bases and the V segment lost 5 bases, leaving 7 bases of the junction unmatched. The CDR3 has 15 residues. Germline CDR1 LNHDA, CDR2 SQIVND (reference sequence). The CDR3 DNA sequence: TGTGCCAGTAGTCTCTCGGGACAGGGAAACAATGAGCAGTTCTTC. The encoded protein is CASSLSGQGNNEQFF.

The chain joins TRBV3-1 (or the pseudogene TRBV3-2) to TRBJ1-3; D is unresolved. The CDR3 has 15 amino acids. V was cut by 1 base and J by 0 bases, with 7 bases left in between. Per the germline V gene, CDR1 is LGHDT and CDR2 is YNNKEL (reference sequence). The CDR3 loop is CASSQGLISGNTIYF. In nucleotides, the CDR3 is TGTGCCAGCAGCCAAGGACTTATCTCTGGAAACACCATATATTTT.

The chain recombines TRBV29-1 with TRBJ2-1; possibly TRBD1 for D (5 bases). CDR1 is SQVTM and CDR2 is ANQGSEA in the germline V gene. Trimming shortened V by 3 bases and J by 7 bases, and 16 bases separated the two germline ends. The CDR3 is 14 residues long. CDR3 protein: CSVEEVTDSNEQFF. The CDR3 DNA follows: TGCAGCGTTGAGGAAGTAACTGACAGTAATGAGCAGTTCTTC.

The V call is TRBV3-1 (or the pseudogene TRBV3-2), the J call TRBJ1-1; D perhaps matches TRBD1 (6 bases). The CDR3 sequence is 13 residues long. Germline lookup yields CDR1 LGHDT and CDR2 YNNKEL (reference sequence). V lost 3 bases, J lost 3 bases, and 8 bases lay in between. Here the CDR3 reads CASSQAGDTEAFF. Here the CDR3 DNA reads TGTGCCAGCAGCCAGGCAGGGGACACTGAAGCTTTCTTT.

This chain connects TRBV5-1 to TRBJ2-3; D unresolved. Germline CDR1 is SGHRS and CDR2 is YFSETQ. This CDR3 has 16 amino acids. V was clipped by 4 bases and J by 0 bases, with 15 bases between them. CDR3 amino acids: CASSPRIPTSTDTQYF. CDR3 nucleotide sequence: TGCGCCAGCAGCCCCCGAATACCCACTAGCACAGATACGCAGTATTTT.

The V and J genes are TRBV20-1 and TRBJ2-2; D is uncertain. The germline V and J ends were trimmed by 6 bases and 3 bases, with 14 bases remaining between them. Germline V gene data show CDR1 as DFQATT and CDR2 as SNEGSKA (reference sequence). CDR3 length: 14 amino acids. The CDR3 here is CSASPLLDTGELFF. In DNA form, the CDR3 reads TGCAGTGCCAGTCCGTTACTGGACACCGGGGAGCTGTTTTTT.

Here the CDR3 reads CASSLSTSGGFSYNEQFF. The CDR3 bases are TGTGCCAGCAGCTTATCAACTAGCGGGGGCTTCTCCTACAATGAGCAGTTCTTC. The rearrangement uses TRBV11-2 and TRBJ2-1; 11 nucleotides agree with TRBD2. Trimming took 2 bases from V and 0 from J; bases not matched to a gene: 6. Germline values: CDR1 SGHAT, CDR2 FQNNGV. This CDR3 has 18 amino acids.

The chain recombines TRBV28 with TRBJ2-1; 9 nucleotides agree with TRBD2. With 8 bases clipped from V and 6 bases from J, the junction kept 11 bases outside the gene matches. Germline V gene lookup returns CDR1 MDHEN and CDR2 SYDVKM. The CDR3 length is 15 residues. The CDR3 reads CASSPLGGGGNEQFF. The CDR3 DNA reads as TGTGCCAGCTCCCCCCTTGGCGGGGGGGGCAATGAGCAGTTCTTC.

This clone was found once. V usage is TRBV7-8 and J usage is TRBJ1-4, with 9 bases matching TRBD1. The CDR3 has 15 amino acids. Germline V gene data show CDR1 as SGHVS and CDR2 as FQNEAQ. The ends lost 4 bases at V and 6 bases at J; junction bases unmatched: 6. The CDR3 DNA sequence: TGTGCCAGCAGCTCCCTCCGGGACAGGGATGAAAAACTGTTTTTT. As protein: CASSSLRDRDEKLFF. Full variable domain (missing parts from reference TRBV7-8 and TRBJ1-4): GAGVSQSPRYKVAKRGQDVALRCDPISGHVSLFWYQQALGQGPEFLTYFQNEAQLDKSGLPSDRFFAERPEGSVSTLKIQRTQQEDSAVYLCASSSLRDRDEKLFFGSGTQLSVL.